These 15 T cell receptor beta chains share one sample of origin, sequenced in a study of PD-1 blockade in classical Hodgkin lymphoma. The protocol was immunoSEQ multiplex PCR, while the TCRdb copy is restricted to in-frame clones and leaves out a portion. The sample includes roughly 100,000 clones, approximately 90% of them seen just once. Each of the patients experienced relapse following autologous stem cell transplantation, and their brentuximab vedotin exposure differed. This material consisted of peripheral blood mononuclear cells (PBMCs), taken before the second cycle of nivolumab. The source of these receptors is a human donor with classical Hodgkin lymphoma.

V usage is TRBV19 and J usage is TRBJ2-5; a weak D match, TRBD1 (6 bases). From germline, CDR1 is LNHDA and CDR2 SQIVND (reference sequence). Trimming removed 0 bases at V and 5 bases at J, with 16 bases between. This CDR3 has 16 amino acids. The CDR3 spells CASSIDHTGNKETQYF. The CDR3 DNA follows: TGTGCCAGTAGTATAGATCACACAGGGAATAAGGAGACCCAGTACTTC.

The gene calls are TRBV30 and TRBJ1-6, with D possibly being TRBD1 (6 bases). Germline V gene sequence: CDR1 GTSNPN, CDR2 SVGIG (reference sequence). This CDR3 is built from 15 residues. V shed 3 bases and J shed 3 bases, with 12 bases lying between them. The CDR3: CAWRRGSLYNSPLHF. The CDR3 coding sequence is TGTGCCTGGAGAAGGGGGTCCCTCTATAATTCACCCCTCCACTTT.

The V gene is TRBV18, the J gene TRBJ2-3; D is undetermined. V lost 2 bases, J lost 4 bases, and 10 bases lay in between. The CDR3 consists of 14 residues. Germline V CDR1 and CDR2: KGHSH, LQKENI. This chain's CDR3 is CASSPNQLPDTQYF. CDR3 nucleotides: TGTGCCAGCTCACCAAACCAATTACCAGATACGCAGTATTTT.

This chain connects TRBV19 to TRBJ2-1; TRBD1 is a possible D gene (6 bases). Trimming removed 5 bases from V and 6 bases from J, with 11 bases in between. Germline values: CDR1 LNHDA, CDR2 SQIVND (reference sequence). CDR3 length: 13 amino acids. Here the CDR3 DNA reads TGTGCCAGTAGTTGGACAGTCGGCAATGAGCAGTTCTTC. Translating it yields CASSWTVGNEQFF.

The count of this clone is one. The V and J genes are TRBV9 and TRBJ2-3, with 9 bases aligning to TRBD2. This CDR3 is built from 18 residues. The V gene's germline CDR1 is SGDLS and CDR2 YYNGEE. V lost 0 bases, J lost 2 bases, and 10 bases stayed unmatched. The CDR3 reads CASSVATAGGRLTDTQYF. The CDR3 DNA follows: TGTGCCAGCAGCGTAGCTACCGCGGGGGGGCGTCTCACAGATACGCAGTATTTT.

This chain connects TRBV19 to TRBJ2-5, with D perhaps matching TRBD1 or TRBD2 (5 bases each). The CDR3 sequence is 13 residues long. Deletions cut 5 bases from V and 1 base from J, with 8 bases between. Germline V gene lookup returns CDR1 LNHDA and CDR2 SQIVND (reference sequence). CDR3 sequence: CASSGDRQETQYF. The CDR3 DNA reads TGTGCCAGTAGTGGGGACCGCCAAGAGACCCAGTACTTC.

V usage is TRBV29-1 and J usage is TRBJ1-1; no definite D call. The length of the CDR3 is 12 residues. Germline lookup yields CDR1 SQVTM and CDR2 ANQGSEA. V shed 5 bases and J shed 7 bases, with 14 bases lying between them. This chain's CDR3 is CSVYIGVGEAFF. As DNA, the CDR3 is TGCAGCGTTTACATCGGGGTGGGTGAAGCTTTCTTT.

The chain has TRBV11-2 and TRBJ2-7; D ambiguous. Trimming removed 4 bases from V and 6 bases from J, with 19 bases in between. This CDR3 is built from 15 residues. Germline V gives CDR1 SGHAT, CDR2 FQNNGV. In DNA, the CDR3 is TGTGCCAGCAGCTCCGAACTTCCAGGCGGCTCCGAGCAGTACTTC. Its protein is CASSSELPGGSEQYF. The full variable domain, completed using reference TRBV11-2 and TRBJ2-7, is EAGVAQSPRYKIIEKRQSVAFWCNPISGHATLYWYQQILGQGPKLLIQFQNNGVVDDSQLPKDRFSAERLKGVDSTLKIQPAKLEDSAVYLCASSSELPGGSEQYFGPGTRLTVT.

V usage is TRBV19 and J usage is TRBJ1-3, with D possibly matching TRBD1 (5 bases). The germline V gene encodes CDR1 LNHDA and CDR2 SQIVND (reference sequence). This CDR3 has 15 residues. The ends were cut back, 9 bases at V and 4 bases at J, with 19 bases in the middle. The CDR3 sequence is CARIIFGGIGNTIYF. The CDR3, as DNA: TGTGCCAGAATTATCTTCGGGGGAATCGGAAACACCATATATTTT.

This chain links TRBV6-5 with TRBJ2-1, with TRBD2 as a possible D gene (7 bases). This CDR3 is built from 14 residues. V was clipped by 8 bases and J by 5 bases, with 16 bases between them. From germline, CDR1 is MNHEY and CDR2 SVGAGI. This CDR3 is CASELGGLNNEQFF. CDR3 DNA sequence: TGTGCCAGCGAGCTGGGGGGGCTAAACAATGAGCAGTTCTTC.

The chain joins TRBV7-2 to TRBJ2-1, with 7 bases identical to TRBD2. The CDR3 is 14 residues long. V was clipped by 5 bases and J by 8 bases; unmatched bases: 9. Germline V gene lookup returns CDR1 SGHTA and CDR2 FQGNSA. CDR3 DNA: TGTGCCAGCAGCCCCGGGGCTAGCGGCTATGAGCAGTTCTTC. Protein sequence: CASSPGASGYEQFF. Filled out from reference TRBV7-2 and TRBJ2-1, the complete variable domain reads GAGVSQSPSNKVTEKGKDVELRCDPISGHTALYWYRQSLGQGLEFLIYFQGNSAPDKSGLPSDRFSAERTGGSVSTLTIQRTQQEDSAVYLCASSPGASGYEQFFGPGTRLTVL.

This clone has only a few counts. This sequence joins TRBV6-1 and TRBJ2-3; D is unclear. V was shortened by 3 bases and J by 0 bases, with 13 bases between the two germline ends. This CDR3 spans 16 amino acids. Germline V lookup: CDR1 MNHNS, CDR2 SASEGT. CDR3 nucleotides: TGTGCCAGCAGTGACGGGCCCGACTTAAGCACAGATACGCAGTATTTT. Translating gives CASSDGPDLSTDTQYF.

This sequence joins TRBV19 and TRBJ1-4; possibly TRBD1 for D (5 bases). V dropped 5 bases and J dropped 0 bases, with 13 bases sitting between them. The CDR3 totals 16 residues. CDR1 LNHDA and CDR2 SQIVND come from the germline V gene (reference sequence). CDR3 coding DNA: TGTGCCAGTAGTCCCCTCACAGGACCAACTAATGAAAAACTGTTTTTT. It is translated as CASSPLTGPTNEKLFF.

CDR3: CASSPPVGESTEAFF. CDR3 sequence (DNA): TGCGCCAGCAGCCCACCCGTAGGAGAGAGCACTGAAGCTTTCTTT. V gene TRBV5-1 combines with J gene TRBJ1-1; the D is unclear. V was pared by 4 bases and J by 4 bases, with 17 bases between. CDR3 size: 15 residues. The V gene's germline CDR1 is SGHRS and CDR2 YFSETQ.

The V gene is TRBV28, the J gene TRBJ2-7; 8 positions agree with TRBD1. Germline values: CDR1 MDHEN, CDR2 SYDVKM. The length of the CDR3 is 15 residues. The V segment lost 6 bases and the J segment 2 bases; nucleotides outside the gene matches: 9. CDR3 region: CASRRGTGQTYEQYF. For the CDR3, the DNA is TGTGCCAGCAGGCGAGGGACAGGTCAAACCTACGAGCAGTACTTC.